This TCR beta chain derives from a study of blood T cell repertoires in COVID-19 (dated by TCRdb to 2020 to 2021). Regarding the research as a whole: Samples covering the acute and convalescent phases of COVID-19 were provided by collaborators in the United States, Italy and Spain. The material from the prospective study consisted of cDNA or gDNA derived from T cells, B-cell-depleted T cells, or PBMCs. Subjects who had been exposed to COVID-19, were actively infected with it, or had recovered from it provided the deeply sampled blood TCRbeta repertoires that made up the dataset. The repertoires were made available in a free public database intended to serve as a resource for research on the immune response to SARS-CoV-2. The samples were drawn from two sources: the first 160 participants of the ongoing ImmuneRACE study, and over 950 subjects contributed by 6 global collaborators. Nearly every sample came with metadata listing a de-identified subject ID, COVID-19 status, age in years and sex. Where HLA class I and class II types were available, the types were taken from metadata supplied by the sample provider, not from assay-based typing.

A second Seattle source provided samples from volunteer blood donors who had recovered from COVID-19. Whole blood was collected in K2EDTA tubes by collaborating institutions according to the institutions' own protocols. For TCRbeta analysis, collaborators shipped samples in one of three forms: frozen whole blood, isolated PBMCs, or DNA extracted from either of those sample types. TCRbeta CDR3 regions were amplified from genomic DNA by means of the immunoSEQ Assay, a bias-controlled multiplex PCR. The authors processed their data as follows. Nucleated cell counts per sample were estimated from amplification of reference gene primers within the assay. To quantify the absolute abundance of each unique TCRbeta CDR3 rearrangement, sequence reads were collapsed and filtered. For each sample, productive Simpson clonality was calculated as the square root of Simpson's diversity index over productive rearrangements. TCRdb retrieved this table from immuneACCESS and kept in-frame rearrangements only. Not all clones are present; in checked studies, unresolved V genes account for under half, and no reason is known for the remainder. The D gene and trimming were derived from the DNA, and the V and J assignments and clone size from that table. The sample profile shows some 230,000 clones; about nine tenths of them were found once. Approximately 2% of the sample is held by the ten biggest clonotypes.

A note on this clone: What antigen it recognizes has not been identified. No quality values exist for individual bases; no much larger clone is one base distant.

Here is what the overall study found, with its caveats: The quantity of clinical and demographic metadata differed by source and by participant and was supplied without curation.

Sequences ENHRY (CDR1) and SYGVKD (CDR2) are obtained from the germline V gene. Trimming accounts for 4 bases at V and 0 bases at J, while the number of junction bases matched to no gene is 5. Measured from the cysteine to the phenylalanine, the CDR3 is 15 residues long. The entry retains the CDR3 DNA only, 45 bases that are in frame from base 1. The V and J genes are TRBV10-3 and TRBJ1-1, with 7 bases matching TRBD1. Sequencing was performed on peripheral blood. The TCR comes from a man aged 25 to 40 who had recovered from COVID-19. CDR3 sequence: CAISVQGQMNTEAFF. The sequenced DNA: TGTGCCATCAGTGTCCAGGGACAGATGAACACTGAAGCTTTCTTT.